One sample yielded the 9 T cell receptor beta chains listed below, sequenced in a study of Tregs in tolerant kidney transplant recipients (dated by TCRdb to about 2019). Transplants used related donors with nonmyeloablative bone marrow transplantation; mixed chimerism was transient in the human trials. The library came from the immunoSEQ multiplex PCR assay. In its TCRdb copy, this immuneACCESS table keeps in-frame sequences only and misses some clones. Where compared with another copy, unresolved V genes explain less than half of these, and the others have no known cause. The sample table shows 54,000 or so clones, and over 80% are seen once. The ten largest clones add up to roughly 15% of the sample. The specimen was CD8+ T cells from blood (PBMCs), collected 24 months after the transplant. The receptors were gathered from a human patient who received a combined kidney and bone marrow transplant. Following a transplant, some T cells may be graft donor cells, not patient cells.

The rearrangement links TRBV19 to TRBJ1-6, with 8 bases identical to TRBD1. V lost 2 bases to trimming and J lost 8 bases; unmatched junction nucleotides: 8. This CDR3 comprises 16 residues. The V gene's germline CDR1 is LNHDA and CDR2 SQIVND (reference sequence). The CDR3 region has the DNA TGTGCCAGTAGTATATTCGGACAGGGTTCTCATTCACCCCTCCACTTT. Its protein is CASSIFGQGSHSPLHF.

In the case of this clone: Other DNA sequences of this sample code for an identical CDR3. The chain joins TRBV7-3 to TRBJ1-6; D gene ambiguous. V lost 1 base to trimming and J lost 8 bases, with 15 bases between them. CDR3 length: 16 amino acids. Germline loops: CDR1 SGHTA, CDR2 FQGTGA. The CDR3 spells CASSLSVVSVYSPLHF. The CDR3 DNA follows: TGTGCCAGCAGCTTAAGCGTGGTATCGGTCTATTCACCCCTCCACTTT.

In nucleotides, the CDR3 is TGTGCCATTAGACAATCGGATGGCTACACCTTC. Amino acid sequence: CAIRQSDGYTF. V is TRBV10-3 and J is TRBJ1-2, with unresolved D. The CDR3 runs to 11 residues. The germline gives CDR1 ENHRY, CDR2 SYGVKD. Trimming stripped 9 bases from V and 6 bases from J, with 11 bases between.

The rearrangement joins TRBV4-1 to TRBJ2-3; D uncertain. Trimming pared 0 bases from V and 0 bases from J, leaving 7 bases between. Germline V gene sequence: CDR1 MGHRA, CDR2 YSYEKL. CDR3 length: 15 residues. In DNA, the CDR3 is TGCGCCAGCAGCCAAGAACGGAGTAGCACAGATACGCAGTATTTT. This encodes CASSQERSSTDTQYF.

CDR3 protein: CASSVAYTGELFF. Written as DNA, the CDR3 is TGTGCCAGCAGTGTCGCGTACACCGGGGAGCTGTTTTTT. This chain connects TRBV7-3 to TRBJ2-2; D gene uncertain. CDR1 and CDR2 (germline): SGHTA, FQGTGA. CDR3 length: 13 residues. The ends were cut back, 6 bases at V and 3 bases at J, with 8 bases in the middle.

The chain has TRBV28 and TRBJ2-1; D might be TRBD2 (6 bases). The CDR3 contains 15 residues. From germline, CDR1 is MDHEN and CDR2 SYDVKM. The V and J ends lost 7 bases and 6 bases respectively, with 19 bases between them. CDR3 nucleotides: TGTGCCAGCACCCAAGGACCGACGCGGGGCAATGAGCAGTTCTTC. Amino acids: CASTQGPTRGNEQFF.

The J gene is TRBJ1-2, the V gene TRBV9; possibly TRBD1 for D (5 bases). This CDR3 is built from 14 residues. Germline CDR1 and CDR2: SGDLS and YYNGEE. V dropped 0 bases and J dropped 4 bases, with 10 bases sitting between them. The CDR3 coding sequence is TGTGCCAGCAGCGTAGGGGCAGGGCGCTATGGCTACACCTTC. It encodes CASSVGAGRYGYTF. Using reference TRBV9 and TRBJ1-2 for the parts outside the CDR3, the full variable domain is DSGVTQTPKHLITATGQRVTLRCSPRSGDLSVYWYQQSLDQGLQFLIQYYNGEERAKGNILERFSAQQFPDLHSELNLSSLELGDSALYFCASSVGAGRYGYTFGSGTRLTVV.

The rearrangement links TRBV7-6 to TRBJ2-2; D is possibly TRBD2 (7 bases). This CDR3 comprises 17 residues. CDR1 SGHVS and CDR2 FNYEAQ come from the germline V gene. V lost 5 bases and J 7 bases, leaving 23 bases between the germline ends. The CDR3 nucleotides read TGTGCCAGCAGCCCAGTCTTGCGGGAGAGGGGGTTCGGGGAGCTGTTTTTT. Its protein is CASSPVLRERGFGELFF.

This rearrangement joins TRBV27 to TRBJ2-1, with D perhaps matching TRBD2 (6 bases). Per the germline V gene, CDR1 is MNHEY and CDR2 is SMNVEV (reference sequence). V lost 1 base and J lost 10, with 20 bases in between. This CDR3 spans 16 amino acids. CDR3 protein: CASSLYGTAAPNEQFF. Written as DNA, the CDR3 is TGTGCCAGCAGTTTATATGGGACTGCCGCCCCCAACGAGCAGTTCTTC.